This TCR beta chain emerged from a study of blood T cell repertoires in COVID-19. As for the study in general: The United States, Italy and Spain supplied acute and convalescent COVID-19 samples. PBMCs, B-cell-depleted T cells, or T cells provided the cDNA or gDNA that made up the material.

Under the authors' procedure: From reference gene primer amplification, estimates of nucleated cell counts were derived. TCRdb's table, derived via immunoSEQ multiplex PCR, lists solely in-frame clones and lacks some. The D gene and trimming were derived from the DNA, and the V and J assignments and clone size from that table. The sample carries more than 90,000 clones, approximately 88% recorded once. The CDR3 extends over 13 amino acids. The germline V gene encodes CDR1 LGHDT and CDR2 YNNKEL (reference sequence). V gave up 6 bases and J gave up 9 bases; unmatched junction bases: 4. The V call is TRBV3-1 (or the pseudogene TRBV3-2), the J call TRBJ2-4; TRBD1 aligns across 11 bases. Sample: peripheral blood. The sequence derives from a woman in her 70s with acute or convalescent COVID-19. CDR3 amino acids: CASRGQGGGIQYF. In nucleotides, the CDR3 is TGTGCCAGCAGGGGACAGGGGGGAGGCATTCAGTACTTC.